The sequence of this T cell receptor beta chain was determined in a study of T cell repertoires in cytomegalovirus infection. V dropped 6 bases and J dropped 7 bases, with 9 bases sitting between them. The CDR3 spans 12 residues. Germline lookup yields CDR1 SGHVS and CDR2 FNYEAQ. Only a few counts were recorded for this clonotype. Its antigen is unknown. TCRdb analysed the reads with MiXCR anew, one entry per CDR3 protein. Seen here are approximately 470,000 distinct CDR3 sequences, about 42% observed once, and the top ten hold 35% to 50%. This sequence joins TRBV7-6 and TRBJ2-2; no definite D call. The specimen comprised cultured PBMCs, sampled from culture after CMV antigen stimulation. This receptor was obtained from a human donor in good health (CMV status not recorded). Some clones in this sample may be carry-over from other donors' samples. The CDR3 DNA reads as TGTGCCAGCAGACCGACCGGCGGGGAGCTGTTTTTT. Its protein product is CASRPTGGELFF. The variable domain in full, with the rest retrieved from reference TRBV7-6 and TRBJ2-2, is GAGVSQSPRYKVTKRGQDVALRCDPISGHVSLYWYRQALGQGPEFLTYFNYEAQQDKSGLPNDRFSAERPEGSISTLTIQRTEQRDSAMYRCASRPTGGELFFGEGSRLTVL.